The rows below give T cell receptor beta chains drawn from one sample of a study of CD8 T cells in Susac syndrome. TCRdb independently ran MiXCR on the immunoSEQ multiplex PCR reads; one entry per CDR3 protein. This table has 400,000 to 550,000 distinct CDR3 sequences, more than 70% appearing once. Input material: CD8+ T cells from PBMCs. The receptors originated from a human donor with multiple sclerosis. CDR3s include the opening cysteine and the closing phenylalanine or tryptophan. The D gene is left open where the match is weak. Clone size appears in some rows only: once, few, many, or a class for an expanded clone.

v_call: TRBV30
cdr3_length: 15
d_call: NA
j_call: TRBJ1-3
clone_size: NA
cdr3_aa: CAWSMDLSAGNTIYF
cdr3_nt: TGTGCCTGGAGCATGGATCTGTCCGCTGGAAACACCATATATTTT

v_call: TRBV6-1
cdr3_length: 13
d_call: NA
j_call: TRBJ2-5
clone_size: NA
cdr3_aa: CASSDQAQETQYF
cdr3_nt: TGTGCCAGCAGTGATCAGGCGCAAGAGACCCAGTACTTC

v_call: TRBV27
cdr3_length: 13
d_call: NA
j_call: TRBJ1-1
clone_size: NA
cdr3_aa: CASMEGGDTEAFF
cdr3_nt: TGTGCCAGCATGGAAGGGGGGGACACTGAAGCTTTCTTT

v_call: TRBV27
cdr3_length: 16
d_call: TRBD1
j_call: TRBJ2-5
clone_size: NA
cdr3_aa: CASSFLGQGALWAQYF
cdr3_nt: TGTGCCAGCAGTTTCCTTGGACAGGGGGCCCTCTGGGCCCAGTACTTC

v_call: TRBV2
cdr3_length: 14
d_call: NA
j_call: TRBJ1-1
clone_size: once
cdr3_aa: CASSERGGSTEAFF
cdr3_nt: TGTGCCAGCAGTGAAAGAGGGGGTAGCACTGAAGCTTTCTTT

v_call: TRBV7-6
cdr3_length: 18
d_call: TRBD2
j_call: TRBJ2-7
clone_size: NA
cdr3_aa: CASSLACGGREGRCEQYF
cdr3_nt: TGTGCCAGCAGCTTAGCGTGTGGAGGGCGGGAGGGCCGGTGCGAGCAGTACTTC

v_call: TRBV27
cdr3_length: 14
d_call: NA
j_call: TRBJ1-2
clone_size: NA
cdr3_aa: CASSLFGPNYGYTF
cdr3_nt: TGTGCCAGCAGTTTATTTGGACCAAACTATGGCTACACCTTC

v_call: TRBV5-1
cdr3_length: 16
d_call: TRBD1
j_call: TRBJ2-7
clone_size: NA
cdr3_aa: CASSFRTGPNTREQYF
cdr3_nt: TGCGCCAGCAGCTTCCGGACAGGGCCCAATACTAGGGAGCAGTACTTC

v_call: TRBV29-1
cdr3_length: 16
d_call: TRBD2
j_call: TRBJ2-1
clone_size: NA
cdr3_aa: CSVDDLAGGGWNEQFF
cdr3_nt: TGCAGCGTAGACGATTTAGCGGGAGGGGGCTGGAATGAGCAGTTCTTC

v_call: TRBV9
cdr3_length: 14
d_call: NA
j_call: TRBJ2-1
clone_size: NA
cdr3_aa: CASSVGGGYNEQFF
cdr3_nt: TGTGCCAGCAGCGTAGGCGGAGGATACAATGAGCAGTTCTTC

v_call: TRBV28
cdr3_length: 13
d_call: NA
j_call: TRBJ2-7
clone_size: NA
cdr3_aa: CASSGGSFYEQYF
cdr3_nt: TGTGCCAGCAGCGGGGGTTCCTTCTACGAGCAGTACTTC